The next 23 T cell receptor beta chains were all read from a single sample in a study of T cell changes during pregnancy in multiple sclerosis. Produced via immunoSEQ multiplex PCR; TCRdb's table is partial and in-frame only. The data hold about 69,000 clones, with 90% to 95% observed a single time. The sequenced sample was CD4+ T cells from peripheral blood mononuclear cells, obtained in the third trimester of pregnancy. Receptors were obtained from a female donor in good health, enrolled as a control in a pregnancy study.

DNA of the CDR3: TGCGCCAGCAGCCCGAGGGGGCCCCTAGATACGCAGTATTTT. Translating gives CASSPRGPLDTQYF. This chain links TRBV4-3 with TRBJ2-3; 7 nucleotides align to TRBD1. V shed 4 bases and J 5 bases; nucleotides not matched to a gene: 6. CDR1 LGHNA and CDR2 YSLEER come from the germline V gene. The CDR3 covers 14 residues.

The chain combines TRBV7-3 with TRBJ2-7; D is perhaps TRBD1 (7 bases). This CDR3 has 14 residues. V was shortened by 5 bases and J by 2 bases, with 13 bases between the two germline ends. CDR1 and CDR2 (germline): SGHTA, FQGTGA. The CDR3 loop is CASSQGGSTYEQYF. CDR3 nucleotides: TGTGCCAGCAGCCAGGGGGGCTCGACCTACGAGCAGTACTTC. The entire variable domain, with the rest obtained from reference TRBV7-3 and TRBJ2-7, is as follows: GAGVSQTPSNKVTEKGKYVELRCDPISGHTALYWYRQSLGQGPEFLIYFQGTGAADDSGLPNDRFFAVRPEGSVSTLKIQRTERGDSAVYLCASSQGGSTYEQYFGPGTRLTVT.

V usage is TRBV2 and J usage is TRBJ1-2, with 8 bases identical to TRBD1. The germline V gene has CDR1 SNHLY and CDR2 FYNNEI. This CDR3 is built from 17 residues. Trimming took 7 bases from V and 4 from J; bases not matched to a gene: 17. The CDR3 region is CASNLNGAGGGGYGYTF. CDR3 DNA: TGTGCCAGCAACCTAAACGGGGCAGGGGGCGGAGGCTATGGCTACACCTTC.

This rearrangement joins TRBV11-3 to TRBJ2-7; 9 nucleotides align to TRBD1. The J segment lost 0 bases and the V segment lost 5 bases, leaving 8 bases of the junction unmatched. There are 16 residues in the CDR3. Per germline, CDR1 SGHNT and CDR2 YENEEA. CDR3 DNA: TGTGCCAGCAGCATCCCGGGACAGGGAACCTCCTACGAGCAGTACTTC. Amino acid sequence: CASSIPGQGTSYEQYF.

The chain joins TRBV5-1 to TRBJ1-1, with a weak D call TRBD1 (6 bases). Per the germline V gene, CDR1 is SGHRS and CDR2 is YFSETQ. V shed 0 bases and J shed 6 bases, with 12 bases lying between them. The CDR3 consists of 14 residues. The CDR3 is CASSLEAGVPEAFF. CDR3 nucleotide sequence: TGCGCCAGCAGCTTGGAGGCAGGGGTCCCTGAAGCTTTCTTT. Full variable domain (missing parts from reference TRBV5-1 and TRBJ1-1): KAGVTQTPRYLIKTRGQQVTLSCSPISGHRSVSWYQQTPGQGLQFLFEYFSETQRNKGNFPGRFSGRQFSNSRSEMNVSTLELGDSALYLCASSLEAGVPEAFFGQGTRLTVV.

The rearrangement uses TRBV4-2 and TRBJ1-2, with D hard to call. V lost 0 bases and J lost 2, with 10 bases in between. The germline gives CDR1 LGHNA, CDR2 YNFKEQ. The CDR3 is 15 residues long. CDR3 amino acids: CASSQEAGQNYGYTF. The CDR3 DNA reads as TGTGCCAGCAGCCAAGAAGCTGGGCAGAACTATGGCTACACCTTC.

This chain connects TRBV6-6 to TRBJ2-7; D perhaps matches TRBD1 (5 bases). With 0 bases removed from V and 3 bases from J, the gap between germline ends came to 12 bases. Germline V gene data show CDR1 as MNHNY and CDR2 as SVGAGI (reference sequence). The CDR3 is made up of 15 amino acids. The CDR3 loop is CASSYSAGLGYEQYF. CDR3 in DNA: TGTGCCAGCAGTTACTCGGCAGGGCTCGGCTACGAGCAGTACTTC.

This clone was picked up one time. The rearrangement joins TRBV19 to TRBJ1-2; D gene unclear. From germline, CDR1 is LNHDA and CDR2 SQIVND (reference sequence). The CDR3 covers 14 residues. Deletions cut 3 bases from V and 0 bases from J, with 8 bases between. CDR3 region: CASSIPISNYGYTF. The CDR3 bases are TGTGCCAGTAGTATTCCCATTTCTAACTATGGCTACACCTTC.

The chain joins TRBV11-2 to TRBJ1-1; D gene unclear. V lost 5 bases and J lost 4, with 17 bases in between. Germline V CDR1 and CDR2: SGHAT, FQNNGV. This CDR3 comprises 15 residues. CDR3 sequence (DNA): TGTGCCAGCAGCCCGATTAGTGGTGGGCCCACTGAAGCTTTCTTT. Residues: CASSPISGGPTEAFF.

The rearrangement joins TRBV9 to TRBJ2-7, with 7 positions matching TRBD2. This CDR3 comprises 16 residues. From germline, CDR1 is SGDLS and CDR2 YYNGEE. The J segment lost 0 bases and the V segment lost 3 bases, leaving 9 bases of the junction unmatched. The CDR3 protein is CASSARGDAGSYEQYF. As DNA, the CDR3 is TGTGCCAGCAGCGCCCGGGGGGACGCGGGCTCCTACGAGCAGTACTTC.

The chain recombines TRBV29-1 with TRBJ2-2; tentative D call: TRBD1 (6 bases). V dropped 4 bases and J dropped 6 bases, with 6 bases sitting between them. This CDR3 comprises 11 residues. Germline lookup yields CDR1 SQVTM and CDR2 ANQGSEA. CDR3 protein: CSVGGPGELFF. The CDR3 region has the DNA TGCAGCGTTGGGGGGCCCGGGGAGCTGTTTTTT.

The V and J genes are TRBV9 and TRBJ1-3, with 7 bases aligning to TRBD1. Germline V lookup: CDR1 SGDLS, CDR2 YYNGEE. Trimming at V came to 6 bases and at J to 8 bases, leaving 8 bases not matched to a gene. The CDR3 extends over 13 amino acids. The DNA of the CDR3 is TGTGCCAGCACCCGGGAGGGGGCATACACCATATATTTT. Protein sequence: CASTREGAYTIYF.

V is TRBV19 and J is TRBJ1-3; 8 bases map to TRBD1. V trimming: 6 bases; J trimming: 6 bases; junction bases outside the gene matches: 4. The CDR3 consists of 13 residues. Per germline, CDR1 LNHDA and CDR2 SQIVND (reference sequence). CDR3 in amino acids: CASRWTGTNTIYF. The CDR3 DNA reads TGTGCCAGTAGGTGGACAGGGACAAACACCATATATTTT.

The chain joins TRBV5-4 to TRBJ2-3, with TRBD2 matching 9 bases. Trimming took 2 bases from V and 1 from J; bases not matched to a gene: 5. CDR1 is SGHNT and CDR2 is YYREEE in the germline V gene (reference sequence). The CDR3 has 16 amino acids. This chain's CDR3 is CASSFPPSGGTDTQYF. CDR3 bases: TGTGCCAGCAGCTTTCCCCCTAGCGGGGGCACAGATACGCAGTATTTT.

V gene TRBV7-6 combines with J gene TRBJ2-3; no firm D call. The germline V gene has CDR1 SGHVS and CDR2 FNYEAQ. The CDR3 sequence is 15 residues long. Trimming took 5 bases from V and 1 from J, leaving 13 bases between them. CDR3 in amino acids: CASSETVSGTDTQYF. CDR3 DNA sequence: TGTGCCAGCAGCGAAACAGTCTCCGGCACAGATACGCAGTATTTT.

The chain couples TRBV5-1 to TRBJ1-2; D is possibly TRBD1 (5 bases). CDR1 SGHRS and CDR2 YFSETQ come from the germline V gene. The CDR3 extends over 17 amino acids. Trimming left V 0 bases short and J 5 bases short, with 20 bases between. CDR3 DNA: TGCGCCAGCAGCTTGGTTGGGGGGAGGACCGGTACGTATGGCTACACCTTC. This gives the protein CASSLVGGRTGTYGYTF. Variable domain in full (rest from reference TRBV5-1 and TRBJ1-2): KAGVTQTPRYLIKTRGQQVTLSCSPISGHRSVSWYQQTPGQGLQFLFEYFSETQRNKGNFPGRFSGRQFSNSRSEMNVSTLELGDSALYLCASSLVGGRTGTYGYTFGSGTRLTVV.

The chain uses TRBV27 and TRBJ2-3, with D maybe TRBD2 (5 bases). The CDR3 is 13 amino acids. The germline V gene encodes CDR1 MNHEY and CDR2 SMNVEV (reference sequence). V dropped 6 bases and J dropped 0 bases, with 7 bases sitting between them. In DNA form, the CDR3 reads TGTGCCAGCAGGAGGACTAGCACAGATACGCAGTATTTT. It specifies CASRRTSTDTQYF.

In regard to this clone: The junction departs from the called germline gene at one end, perhaps through a read error. The gene calls are TRBV4-3 and TRBJ2-3, with TRBD1 as a possible D gene (5 bases). This CDR3 contains 13 residues. Germline V lookup: CDR1 LGHNA, CDR2 YSLEER. The CDR3 loop is CASSPSGAETQYF. As DNA, the CDR3 is TGCGCCAGCAGTCCAAGTGGGGCAGAGACGCAGTATTTT.

The J gene is TRBJ2-1, the V gene TRBV5-5; 9 bases match TRBD1. Germline CDR1 reads SGHKS; CDR2 reads YYEKEE (reference sequence). This CDR3 comprises 15 residues. V gave up 5 bases and J gave up 8 bases; unmatched junction bases: 11. CDR3 nucleotides: TGTGCCAGCAGTCCCACAGGGGGCAGCATCTATGAGCAGTTCTTC. It yields the protein CASSPTGGSIYEQFF.

V and J are TRBV27 and TRBJ1-1; 10 nucleotides agree with TRBD1. V was clipped by 5 bases and J by 0 bases; unmatched bases: 3. Germline V gene sequence: CDR1 MNHEY, CDR2 SMNVEV (reference sequence). The CDR3 covers 15 residues. The CDR3 is CASSRTGGMNTEAFF. The CDR3 DNA reads as TGTGCCAGCAGTAGGACAGGGGGTATGAACACTGAAGCTTTCTTT.

The gene calls are TRBV2 and TRBJ1-6, with 7 nucleotides matching TRBD1. The V gene's germline CDR1 is SNHLY and CDR2 FYNNEI. V gave up 3 bases and J gave up 7 bases; unmatched junction bases: 9. The CDR3 is made up of 16 amino acids. The CDR3, as DNA: TGTGCCAGCAGTGAGAACAGGGGAATGGGGAATTCACCCCTCCACTTT. It translates to CASSENRGMGNSPLHF.

The chain recombines TRBV30 with TRBJ2-7, with 10 bases matching TRBD1. Trimming took 1 base from V and 6 from J; bases not matched to a gene: 9. This CDR3 has 15 residues. Germline V gene lookup returns CDR1 GTSNPN and CDR2 SVGIG (reference sequence). The CDR3 DNA is TGTGCCTGGAGTGCAGGGACAGGGGTCTTGACCGAGCAGTACTTC. It is translated as CAWSAGTGVLTEQYF.

This chain uses TRBV5-6 with TRBJ1-5; TRBD1 matches 8 bases. CDR3 length: 16 amino acids. Trimming at V came to 2 bases and at J to 4 bases, leaving 8 bases not matched to a gene. Germline loops: CDR1 SGHDT, CDR2 YYEEEE. CDR3 bases: TGTGCCAGCAGCTTCGGACAGGGAGGTTTAAATCAGCCCCAGCATTTT. Its translation: CASSFGQGGLNQPQHF.